This T cell receptor (beta chain) was captured in a study of blood T cell repertoires in COVID-19. Study-wide background: Donors in the United States, Italy and Spain gave samples during acute or convalescent COVID-19. PBMCs, B-cell-depleted T cells, or T cells were the source of the cDNA or gDNA that made up the material.

The table came from immunoSEQ multiplex PCR; TCRdb's copy has only in-frame clones and leaves some out. The sample consists of roughly 220,000 clones, 80% to 90% of them appearing once. The CDR3 runs to 12 residues. Trimming left V 5 bases short and J 5 bases short, with 9 bases between. CDR1 SQVTM and CDR2 ANQGSEA come from the germline V gene. Study members were between roughly 18 and 89 years old and lived in over 20 US regions. Participant-given clinical history determined each cohort assignment. The V and J genes are TRBV29-1 and TRBJ2-2; the D is unclear. Sequenced material: PBMCs or T cells enriched from blood (not recorded which). The clonotype comes from a woman aged 40-49 years with acute COVID-19. CDR3 DNA sequence: TGCAGCGTTCCGGGTTCAACCGGGGAGCTGTTTTTT. This translates into CSVPGSTGELFF.